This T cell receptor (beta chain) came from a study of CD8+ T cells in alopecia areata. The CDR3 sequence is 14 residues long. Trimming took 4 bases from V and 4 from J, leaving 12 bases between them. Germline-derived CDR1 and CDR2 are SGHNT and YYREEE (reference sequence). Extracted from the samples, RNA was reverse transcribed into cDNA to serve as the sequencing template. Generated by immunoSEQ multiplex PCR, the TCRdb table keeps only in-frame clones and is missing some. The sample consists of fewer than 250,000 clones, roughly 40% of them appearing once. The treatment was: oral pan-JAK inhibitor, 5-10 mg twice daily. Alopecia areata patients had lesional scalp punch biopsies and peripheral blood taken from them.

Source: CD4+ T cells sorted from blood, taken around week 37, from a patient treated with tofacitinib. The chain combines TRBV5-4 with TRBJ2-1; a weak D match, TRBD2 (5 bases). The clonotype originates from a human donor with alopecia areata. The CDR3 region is CASSGERSYNEQFF. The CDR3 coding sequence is TGTGCCAGCAGCGGAGAGCGGAGTTACAATGAGCAGTTCTTC.